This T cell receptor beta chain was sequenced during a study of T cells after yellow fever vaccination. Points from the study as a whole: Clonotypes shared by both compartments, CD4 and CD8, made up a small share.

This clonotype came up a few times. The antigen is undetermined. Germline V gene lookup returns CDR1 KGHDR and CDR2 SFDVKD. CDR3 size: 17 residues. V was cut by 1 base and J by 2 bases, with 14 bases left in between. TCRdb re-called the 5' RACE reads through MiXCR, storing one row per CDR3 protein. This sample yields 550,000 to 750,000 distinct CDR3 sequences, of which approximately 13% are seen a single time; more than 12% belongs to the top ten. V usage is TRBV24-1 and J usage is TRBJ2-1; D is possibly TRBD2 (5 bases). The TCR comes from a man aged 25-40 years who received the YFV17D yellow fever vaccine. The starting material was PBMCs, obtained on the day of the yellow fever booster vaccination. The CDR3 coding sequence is TGTGCCACCAGTGATTTCTCCACTAGGTACACCTACAATGAGCAGTTCTTC. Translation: CATSDFSTRYTYNEQFF.